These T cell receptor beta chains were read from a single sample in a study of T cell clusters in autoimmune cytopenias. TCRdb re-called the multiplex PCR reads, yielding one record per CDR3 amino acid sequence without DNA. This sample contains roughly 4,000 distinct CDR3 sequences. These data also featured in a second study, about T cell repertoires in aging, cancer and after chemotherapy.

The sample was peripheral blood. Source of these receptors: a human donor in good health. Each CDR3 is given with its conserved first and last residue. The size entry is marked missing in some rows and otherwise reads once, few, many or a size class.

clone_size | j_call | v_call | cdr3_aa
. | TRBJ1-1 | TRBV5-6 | CASSLTGTGSTTEAFF
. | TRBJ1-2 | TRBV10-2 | CASSAGEDYGYTF
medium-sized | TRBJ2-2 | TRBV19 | CASNGLLNTGELFF
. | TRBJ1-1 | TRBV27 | CASSFRVDTEAFF
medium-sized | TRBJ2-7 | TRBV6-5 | CASSYRGQGGSYEQYF
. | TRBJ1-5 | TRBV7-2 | CASSLRGYQPQHF
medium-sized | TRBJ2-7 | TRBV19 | CASSGQAGGTGEQYF
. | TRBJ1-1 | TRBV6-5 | CASRRTPYEAFF
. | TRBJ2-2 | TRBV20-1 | CSAVLVNTGELFF
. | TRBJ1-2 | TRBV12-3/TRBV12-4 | CASRKAMAGTGYTF
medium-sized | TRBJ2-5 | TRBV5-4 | CASSLEVLAGRQETQYF
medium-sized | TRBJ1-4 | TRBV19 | CASSMVQGNNEKLFF
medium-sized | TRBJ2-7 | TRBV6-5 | CASRFGTSSYEQYF
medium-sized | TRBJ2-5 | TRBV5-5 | CASSLIQGKETQYF
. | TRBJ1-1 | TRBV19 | CASSRTGQANTEAFF
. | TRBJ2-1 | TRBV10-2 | CASRQKTGPNEQFF
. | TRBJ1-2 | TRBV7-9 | CASSLGGRVYGYTF
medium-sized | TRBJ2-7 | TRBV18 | CASSLDTVDYEQYF